This T cell receptor beta chain came from a study of blood T cells in healthy people across ages. The V gene lost 2 bases and the J gene lost 3 bases, with 20 bases spanning the gap. The CDR3 is 16 amino acids. In germline, CDR1 is DFQATT, CDR2 SNEGSKA (reference sequence). In its sample, this clonotype was seen many times. Primed by a sample-barcoded 5' primer and a J-beta primer mix, a second PCR proceeded for 7 to 11 cycles. TCRdb itself ran the 5' RACE reads through MiXCR, one entry per CDR3 protein. The sample lists around 650,000 distinct CDR3 sequences, roughly 41% occurring once. Sequenced: blood. The genes are TRBV20-1 and TRBJ2-7; D is perhaps TRBD1 or TRBD2 (6 bases each). The sequence came from an elderly man in good health. CDR3 nucleotide sequence: TGCAGTGCTAGACCAAAAGGAGGGGGATTCGGCTACGAGCAGTACTTC. Translated: CSARPKGGGFGYEQYF.